This T cell receptor (beta chain) was retrieved from a study of Tregs in tolerant kidney transplant recipients. Findings and limits, study-wide: Activated donor B cell expansion appeared to reveal the most relevant donor-specific TCRbeta repertoire. Biological reproducibility was not directly addressed, but technical replication error appeared minimal. Findings come from small patient numbers and require larger validation.

Unstimulated Tregs (CD4+CD25+CD127-) and CD4+CD25- non-Tregs were sorted from PBMCs. J gave up 10 bases and V 4 bases, and 2 bases lay outside the gene matches. CDR3 length equals 12 residues. CDR1 and CDR2 from the germline V gene are SQVTM and ANQGSEA. Clones were sequenced by immunoSEQ multiplex PCR, and TCRdb holds only the in-frame ones, with some missing. There are some 240,000 clones in the sample; roughly 80% occur only once, and about 0.68% lies in the top ten. Worth noting for this clone: What it binds is unknown. Other DNA sequences of this sample code for an identical CDR3.

This receptor was identified in a human donor in good health. Sequencing used CD4+ T cells from blood. This rearrangement joins TRBV29-1 to TRBJ1-4; TRBD1 agrees at 11 bases. This CDR3 reads CSVGDRGGKLFF. The CDR3 DNA reads TGCAGCGTTGGGGACAGGGGGGGAAAACTGTTTTTT.